This T cell receptor beta chain derives from a study of blood T cell repertoires in COVID-19. Study summary: PBMCs, B-cell-depleted T cells, or T cells provided the cDNA or gDNA that made up the material.

TCRdb's copy holds only in-frame clones and misses some; the assay was immunoSEQ multiplex PCR. The sample records approximately 200,000 clones, approximately 91% being singletons. CDR3 length equals 16 residues. The V gene's germline CDR1 is SSHAT and CDR2 FNYEAQ (reference sequence). V trimming: 3 bases; J trimming: 1 base; junction bases outside the gene matches: 8. The V and J genes are TRBV7-7 and TRBJ2-5; 7 nucleotides line up with TRBD2. The sample comprised peripheral blood. This TCR was recovered from a man in his sixties or seventies with active or convalescent COVID-19. The CDR3 region has the DNA TGTGCCAGCAGCTTTAGGCGGGCTAGCGGCCAAGAGACCCAGTACTTC. It codes for CASSFRRASGQETQYF. The complete variable domain, with remaining parts taken from reference TRBV7-7 and TRBJ2-5, reads GAGVSQSPRYKVTKRGQDVTLRCDPISSHATLYWYQQALGQGPEFLTYFNYEAQPDKSGLPSDRFSAERPEGSISTLTIQRTEQRDSAMYRCASSFRRASGQETQYFGPGTRLLVL.